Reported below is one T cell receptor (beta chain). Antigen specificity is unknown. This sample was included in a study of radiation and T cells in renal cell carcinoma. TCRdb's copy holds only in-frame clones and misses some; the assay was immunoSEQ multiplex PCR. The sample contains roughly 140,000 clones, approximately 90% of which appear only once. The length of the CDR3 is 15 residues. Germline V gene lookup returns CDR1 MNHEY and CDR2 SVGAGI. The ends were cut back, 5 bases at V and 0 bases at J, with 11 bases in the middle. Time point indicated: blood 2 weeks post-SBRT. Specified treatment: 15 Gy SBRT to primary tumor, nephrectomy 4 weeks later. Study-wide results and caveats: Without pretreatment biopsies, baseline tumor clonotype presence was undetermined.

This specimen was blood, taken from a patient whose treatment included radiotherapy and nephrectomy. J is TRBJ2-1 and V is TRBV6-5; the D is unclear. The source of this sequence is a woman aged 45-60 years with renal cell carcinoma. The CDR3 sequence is CASSPDMDSYNEQFF. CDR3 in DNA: TGTGCCAGCAGTCCCGACATGGACTCCTACAATGAGCAGTTCTTC.